This record concerns one TCR beta chain sequence. Antigen: not known. The PCR had 60 Vbeta and 13 Jbeta primers. The table came from immunoSEQ multiplex PCR; TCRdb's copy has only in-frame clones and leaves some out. In the table there are fewer than 150,000 clones, roughly 80% of which are singletons. Trimming left V 7 bases short and J 2 bases short, with 15 bases between. Germline CDR1 is MDHEN and CDR2 is SYDVKM. The CDR3 is made up of 15 amino acids. This sample was taken from a study of cytomegalovirus exposure and HLA in healthy donors. Study-wide results and limits: Overall, around 160 TCR beta chains were annotated as cytomegalovirus-associated. Analyses of presence and absence presupposed an approximately uniform sequencing depth across donors.

The TCR sequence derives from a male donor in good health and CMV-seronegative. Sequences were obtained from PBMCs. The chain carries TRBV28 and TRBJ1-5; D not certain. The CDR3 nucleotides are TGTGCCAGCACCCAAGGAGGAAATGGCAATCAGCCCCAGCATTTT. This sequence encodes CASTQGGNGNQPQHF.